This TCR beta chain was documented in a study of a mutant IDH1 vaccine in newly diagnosed glioma. The CDR3 has 11 amino acids. V lost 2 bases, J lost 9 bases, and 7 bases lay in between. CDR1 and CDR2 from the germline V gene are MRHNA and SNTAGT. With regard to this clone: Its specificity is not known.

The method was immunoSEQ multiplex PCR; TCRdb's version includes in-frame clones alone and lacks a portion of them. The table shows 55,000 to 70,000 clones, with about 88% occurring only once. Time point reported: week 11, during vaccination. In every dose of vaccine, 300 ug of mutant IDH1 20-mer peptide was given alongside topical imiquimod. The sequenced sample was PBMCs, obtained from a glioma patient whose treatment included an IDH1 peptide vaccine. V gene TRBV6-4 combines with J gene TRBJ1-2; D is undetermined. The TCR comes from a man aged 35-49 years with glioma. CDR3 loop: CASSDSRSYTF. The CDR3 nucleotides are TGTGCCAGCAGTGACAGCAGGAGCTACACCTTC.